This TCR beta chain stems from a study of neurological immune-mediated disorders. In the study overall: Within the group of about 35 multiple sclerosis patients, some 31 were relapsing-remitting, while 3 were secondary progressive.

TCRdb re-called the 5' RACE reads with MiXCR, one entry per CDR3 protein. The profile covers 60,000 to 85,000 distinct CDR3 sequences, with 4% to 6% appearing a single time and 7.4% taken by the ten largest. This clonotype turned up a few times. No antigen is known for it. General study results and limits: TCR-beta repertoires seemed private in all groups, with no expanded CDR3 amino acid sequences shared. Phylogenetic grouping put 18 of 34 multiple sclerosis patients' repertoires into one related-CDR3 cluster, a possible signature. Neither clinical nor MRI features showed any association with the multiple sclerosis repertoire cluster, and the authors stated that larger cohorts are needed.

The germline CDR1 and CDR2 sequences are DFQATT and SNEGSKA (reference sequence). Trimming took off 2 bases at V and 7 bases at J, with 11 bases between the two ends. The CDR3 spans 13 residues. The clonotype comes from a man between 18 and 35 years old with multiple sclerosis. Sequencing was done on a sample of PBMCs. J is TRBJ2-2 and V is TRBV20-1, with D perhaps given as TRBD1 or TRBD2 (5 bases each). The CDR3 loop is CSARRDRLGELFF. The CDR3 nucleotides are TGCAGTGCTAGACGGGACCGACTCGGGGAGCTGTTTTTT.